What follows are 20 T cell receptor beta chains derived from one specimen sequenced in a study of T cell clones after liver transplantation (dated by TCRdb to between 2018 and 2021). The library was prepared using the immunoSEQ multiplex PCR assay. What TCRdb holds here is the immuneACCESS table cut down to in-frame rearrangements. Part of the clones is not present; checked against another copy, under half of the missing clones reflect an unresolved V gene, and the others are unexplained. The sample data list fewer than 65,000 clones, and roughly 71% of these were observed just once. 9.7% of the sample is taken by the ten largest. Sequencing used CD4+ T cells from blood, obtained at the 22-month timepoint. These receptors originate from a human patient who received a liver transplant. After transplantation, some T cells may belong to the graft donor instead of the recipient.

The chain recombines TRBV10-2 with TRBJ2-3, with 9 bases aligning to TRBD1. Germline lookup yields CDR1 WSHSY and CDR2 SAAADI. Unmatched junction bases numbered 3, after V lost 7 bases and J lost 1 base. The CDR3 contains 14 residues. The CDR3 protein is CASTTGGGTDTQYF. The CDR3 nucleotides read TGCGCCAGCACTACAGGGGGCGGCACAGATACGCAGTATTTT.

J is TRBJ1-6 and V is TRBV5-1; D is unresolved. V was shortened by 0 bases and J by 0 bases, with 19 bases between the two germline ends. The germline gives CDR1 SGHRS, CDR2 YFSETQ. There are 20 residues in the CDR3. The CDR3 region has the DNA TGCGCCAGCAGCTTGGCCGGGCGCTCTGCCCTAAGCTCCTATAATTCACCCCTCCACTTT. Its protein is CASSLAGRSALSSYNSPLHF. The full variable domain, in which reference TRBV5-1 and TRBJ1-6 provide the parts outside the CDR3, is KAGVTQTPRYLIKTRGQQVTLSCSPISGHRSVSWYQQTPGQGLQFLFEYFSETQRNKGNFPGRFSGRQFSNSRSEMNVSTLELGDSALYLCASSLAGRSALSSYNSPLHFGNGTRLTVT.

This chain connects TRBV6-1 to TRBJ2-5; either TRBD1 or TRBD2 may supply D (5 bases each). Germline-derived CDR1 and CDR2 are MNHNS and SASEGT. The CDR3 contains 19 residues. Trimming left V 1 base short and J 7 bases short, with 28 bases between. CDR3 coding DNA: TGTGCCAGCAGTGAAGTATTGGGTCCTGACTCATACCCGAGGGGGACCCAGTACTTC. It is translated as CASSEVLGPDSYPRGTQYF.

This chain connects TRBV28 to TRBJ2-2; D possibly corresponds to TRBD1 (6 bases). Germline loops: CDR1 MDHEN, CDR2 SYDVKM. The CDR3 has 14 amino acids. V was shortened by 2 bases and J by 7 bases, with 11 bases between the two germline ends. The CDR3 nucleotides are TGTGCCAGCAGTTTAAGGGGGATACGCGGGGAGCTGTTTTTT. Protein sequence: CASSLRGIRGELFF.

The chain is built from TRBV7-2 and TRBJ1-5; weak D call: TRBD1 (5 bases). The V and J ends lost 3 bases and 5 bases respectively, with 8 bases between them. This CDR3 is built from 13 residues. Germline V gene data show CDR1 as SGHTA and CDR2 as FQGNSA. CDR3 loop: CASSLTVYQPQHF. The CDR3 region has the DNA TGTGCCAGCAGCTTGACAGTTTATCAGCCCCAGCATTTT. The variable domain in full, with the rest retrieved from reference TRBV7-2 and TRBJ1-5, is GAGVSQSPSNKVTEKGKDVELRCDPISGHTALYWYRQSLGQGLEFLIYFQGNSAPDKSGLPSDRFSAERTGGSVSTLTIQRTQQEDSAVYLCASSLTVYQPQHFGDGTRLSIL.

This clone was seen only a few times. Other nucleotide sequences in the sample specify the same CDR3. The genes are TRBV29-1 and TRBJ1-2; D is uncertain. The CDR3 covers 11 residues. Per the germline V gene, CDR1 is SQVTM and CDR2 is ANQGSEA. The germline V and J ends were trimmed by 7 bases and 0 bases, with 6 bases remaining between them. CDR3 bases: TGCAGCGCATATTCTAACTATGGCTACACCTTC. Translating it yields CSAYSNYGYTF.

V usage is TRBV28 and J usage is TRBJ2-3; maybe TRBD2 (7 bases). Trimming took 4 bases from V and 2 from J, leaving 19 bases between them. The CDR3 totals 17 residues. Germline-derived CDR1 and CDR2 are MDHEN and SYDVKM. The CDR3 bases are TGTGCCAGCAGTTCCACCGCTGGGGGGGCCTTCACAGATACGCAGTATTTT. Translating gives CASSSTAGGAFTDTQYF.

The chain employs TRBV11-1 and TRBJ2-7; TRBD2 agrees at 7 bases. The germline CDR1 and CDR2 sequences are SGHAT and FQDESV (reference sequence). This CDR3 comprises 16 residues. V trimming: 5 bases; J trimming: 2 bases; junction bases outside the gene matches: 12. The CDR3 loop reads CASSPGRGLGPYEQYF. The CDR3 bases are TGTGCCAGCAGCCCTGGTAGAGGACTAGGTCCCTACGAGCAGTACTTC.

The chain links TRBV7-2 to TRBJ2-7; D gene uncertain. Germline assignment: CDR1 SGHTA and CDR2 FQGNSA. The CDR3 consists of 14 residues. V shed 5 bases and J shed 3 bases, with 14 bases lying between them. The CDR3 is CASSPALSRYEQYF. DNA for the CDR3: TGTGCCAGCAGCCCGGCTTTAAGTCGCTACGAGCAGTACTTC.

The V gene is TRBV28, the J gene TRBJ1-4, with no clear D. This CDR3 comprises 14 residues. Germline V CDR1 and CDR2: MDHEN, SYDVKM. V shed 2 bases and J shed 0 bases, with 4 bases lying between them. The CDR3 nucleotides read TGTGCCAGCAGTTTACAGGCAACTAATGAAAAACTGTTTTTT. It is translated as CASSLQATNEKLFF.

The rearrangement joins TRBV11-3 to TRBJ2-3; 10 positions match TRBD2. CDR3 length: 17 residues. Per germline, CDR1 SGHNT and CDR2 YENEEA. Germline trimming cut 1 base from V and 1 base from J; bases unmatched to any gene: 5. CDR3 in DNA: TGTGCCAGCAGCTTAGGAGCAGGACTAGCGGGCACAGATACGCAGTATTTT. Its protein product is CASSLGAGLAGTDTQYF. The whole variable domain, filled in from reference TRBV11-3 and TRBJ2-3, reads EAGVVQSPRYKIIEKKQPVAFWCNPISGHNTLYWYLQNLGQGPELLIRYENEEAVDDSQLPKDRFSAERLKGVDSTLKIQPAELGDSAVYLCASSLGAGLAGTDTQYFGPGTRLTVL.

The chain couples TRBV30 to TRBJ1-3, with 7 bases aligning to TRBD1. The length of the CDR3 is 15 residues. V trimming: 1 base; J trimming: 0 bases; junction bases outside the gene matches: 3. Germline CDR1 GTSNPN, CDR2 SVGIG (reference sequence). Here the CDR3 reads CAWSGQGLSGNTIYF. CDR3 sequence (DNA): TGTGCCTGGAGTGGACAGGGCCTCTCTGGAAACACCATATATTTT.

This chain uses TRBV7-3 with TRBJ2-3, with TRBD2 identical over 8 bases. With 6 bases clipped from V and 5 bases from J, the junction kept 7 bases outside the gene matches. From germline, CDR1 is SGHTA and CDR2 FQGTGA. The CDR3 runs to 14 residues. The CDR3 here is CASSQTSEGDTQYF. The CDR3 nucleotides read TGTGCCAGCAGTCAGACTAGCGAAGGAGATACGCAGTATTTT.

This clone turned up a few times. The CDR3 DNA reads TGTGCCAGCAAACAGGGGTTCACGTTGATAAATTCACCCCTCCACTTT. Its translation: CASKQGFTLINSPLHF. The chain combines TRBV2 with TRBJ1-6, with 7 bases that match TRBD1. The V gene end was trimmed by 7 bases and the J gene end by 7 bases; junction bases not matched to a gene: 13. The CDR3 totals 16 residues. CDR1 is SNHLY and CDR2 is FYNNEI in the germline V gene.

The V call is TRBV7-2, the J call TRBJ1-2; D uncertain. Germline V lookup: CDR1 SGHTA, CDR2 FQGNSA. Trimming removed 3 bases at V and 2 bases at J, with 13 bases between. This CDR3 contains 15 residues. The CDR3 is CASSLTAVLNYGYTF. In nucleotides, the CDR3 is TGTGCCAGCAGCTTGACGGCTGTTCTCAACTATGGCTACACCTTC.

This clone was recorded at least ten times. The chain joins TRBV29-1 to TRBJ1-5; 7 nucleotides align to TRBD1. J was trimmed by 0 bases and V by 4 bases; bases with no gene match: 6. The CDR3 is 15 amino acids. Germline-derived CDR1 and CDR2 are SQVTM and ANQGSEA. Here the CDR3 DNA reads TGCAGCGTTGTTCACAGGGGATATAGCAATCAGCCCCAGCATTTT. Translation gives CSVVHRGYSNQPQHF. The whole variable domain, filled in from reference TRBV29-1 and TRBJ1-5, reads SAVISQKPSRDICQRGTSLTIQCQVDSQVTMMFWYRQQPGQSLTLIATANQGSEATYESGFVIDKFPISRPNLTFSTLTVSNMSPEDSSIYLCSVVHRGYSNQPQHFGDGTRLSIL.

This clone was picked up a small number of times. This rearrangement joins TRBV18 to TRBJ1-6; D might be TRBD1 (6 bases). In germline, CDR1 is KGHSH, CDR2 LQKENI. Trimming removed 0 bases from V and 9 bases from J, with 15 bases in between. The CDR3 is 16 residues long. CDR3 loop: CASSPPGTGRGSPLHF. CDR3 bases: TGTGCCAGCTCACCACCGGGAACAGGGAGGGGTTCACCCCTCCACTTT.

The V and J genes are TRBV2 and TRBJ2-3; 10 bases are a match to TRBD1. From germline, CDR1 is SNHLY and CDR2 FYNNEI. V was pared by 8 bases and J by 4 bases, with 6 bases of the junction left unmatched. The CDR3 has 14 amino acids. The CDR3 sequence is CASLPGQGPDTQYF. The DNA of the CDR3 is TGTGCCAGCCTTCCGGGACAGGGGCCAGATACGCAGTATTTT.

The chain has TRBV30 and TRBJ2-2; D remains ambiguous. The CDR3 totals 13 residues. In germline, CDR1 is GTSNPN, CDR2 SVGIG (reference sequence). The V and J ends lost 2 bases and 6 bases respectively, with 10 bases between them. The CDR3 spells CAWSQRTAGELFF. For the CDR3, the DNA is TGTGCCTGGAGTCAAAGGACGGCCGGGGAGCTGTTTTTT. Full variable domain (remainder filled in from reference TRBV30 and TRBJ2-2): SQTIHQWPATLVQPVGSPLSLECTVEGTSNPNLYWYRQAAGRGLQLLFYSVGIGQISSEVPQNLSASRPQDRQFILSSKKLLLSDSGFYLCAWSQRTAGELFFGEGSRLTVL.

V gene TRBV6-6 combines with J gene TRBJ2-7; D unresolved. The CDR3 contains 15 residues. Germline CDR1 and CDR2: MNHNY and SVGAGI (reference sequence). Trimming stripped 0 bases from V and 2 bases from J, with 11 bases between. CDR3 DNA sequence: TGTGCCAGCAGTTACTCGGGCCCCAGCACCTACGAGCAGTACTTC. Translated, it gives CASSYSGPSTYEQYF.